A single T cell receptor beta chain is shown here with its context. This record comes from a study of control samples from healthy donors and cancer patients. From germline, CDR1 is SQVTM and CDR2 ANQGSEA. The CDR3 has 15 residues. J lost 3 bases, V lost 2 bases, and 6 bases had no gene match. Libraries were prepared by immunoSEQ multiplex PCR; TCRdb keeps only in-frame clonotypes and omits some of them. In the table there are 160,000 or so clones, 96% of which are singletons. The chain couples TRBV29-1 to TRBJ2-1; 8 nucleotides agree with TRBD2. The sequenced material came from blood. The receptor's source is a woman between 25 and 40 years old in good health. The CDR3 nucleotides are TGCAGCGTTGAATGGAGCGGGAGAGGCTACAATGAGCAGTTCTTC. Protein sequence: CSVEWSGRGYNEQFF.